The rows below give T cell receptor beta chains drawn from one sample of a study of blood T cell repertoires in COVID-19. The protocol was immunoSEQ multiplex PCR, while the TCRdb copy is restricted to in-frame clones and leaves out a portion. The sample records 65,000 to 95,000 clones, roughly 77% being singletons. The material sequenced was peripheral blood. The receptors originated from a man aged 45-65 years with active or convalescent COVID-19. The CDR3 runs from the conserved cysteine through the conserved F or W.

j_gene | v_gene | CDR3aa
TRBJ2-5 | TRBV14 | CASSQDLARGETQYF
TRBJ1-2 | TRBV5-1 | CASKGHYGYTF
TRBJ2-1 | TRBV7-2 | CASSLAARGGHNEQFF
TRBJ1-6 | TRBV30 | CAWRDRQNSPLHF
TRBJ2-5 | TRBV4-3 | CASSQVPPLAGGTQETQYF
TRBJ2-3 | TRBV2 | CASSPSVDTQYF
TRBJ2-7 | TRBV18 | CASSATRGVNEQYF
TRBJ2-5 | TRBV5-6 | CASSLPQGRQETQYF
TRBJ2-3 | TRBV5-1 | CASSLGGGALTDTQYF
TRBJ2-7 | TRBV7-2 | CASSSRRQGYEQYF
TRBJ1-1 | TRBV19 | CASSIAGVAGAFF
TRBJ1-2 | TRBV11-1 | CASSGGQTNYGYTF
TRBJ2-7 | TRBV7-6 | CASSLQGIGEQYF
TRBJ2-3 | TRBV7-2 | CASRRTSGGSTDTQYF
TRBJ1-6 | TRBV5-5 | CASSLMGRDGPLHF
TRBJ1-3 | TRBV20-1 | CSARSINTIYF
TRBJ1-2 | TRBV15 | CATSFDGDRGRSYTF
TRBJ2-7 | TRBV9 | CASSLSGGASYEQYF